Below, 21 T cell receptor beta chains from the same sample are listed, as sequenced in a study of Ad26.COV2.S vaccination and SARS-CoV-2 variants. Treatment defined: around 19 received Ad26.COV2.S at low or high dose, single or two shots; about 5 received placebo; per-sample allocation not given. Specimens were obtained on day 63 following the first vaccine or placebo injection. Here immunoSEQ multiplex PCR was the method, and the copy in TCRdb shows in-frame clones only, minus some. The sample includes about 330,000 clones, about 90% of them seen just once. Sample: peripheral blood, taken in a trial of Ad26.COV2.S vaccine versus placebo. Every receptor here comes from a person aged 18-65 years who received the Ad26.COV2.S COVID-19 vaccine or a placebo.

The genes are TRBV27 and TRBJ2-7; either TRBD1 or TRBD2 may supply D (5 bases each). This CDR3 has 14 amino acids. Trimming removed 6 bases at V and 4 bases at J, with 16 bases between. CDR1 and CDR2 (germline): MNHEY, SMNVEV (reference sequence). The CDR3 is CASRHGGGGYEQYF. As DNA, the CDR3 is TGTGCCAGCAGACATGGGGGTGGGGGTTACGAGCAGTACTTC.

This clone came up a few times. The V call is TRBV24-1, the J call TRBJ2-7; 10 bases fit TRBD2. Per germline, CDR1 KGHDR and CDR2 SFDVKD. The CDR3 is 18 residues long. The V and J ends lost 1 base and 4 bases, in that order; junction bases with no gene match: 12. The CDR3 protein is CATSDLSHRTSGLYEQYV. The CDR3 region has the DNA TGTGCCACCAGTGATTTATCTCACAGGACTAGCGGTTTATACGAGCAGTACGTC.

The rearrangement uses TRBV7-9 and TRBJ2-3; 7 bases are shared with TRBD1. Germline V CDR1 and CDR2: SEHNR, FQNEAQ (reference sequence). This CDR3 has 15 residues. Trimming cost V 6 bases and J 1 base; bases outside gene matches: 7. The CDR3 protein is CASSRQGRGTDTQYF. For the CDR3, the DNA is TGTGCCAGCAGTCGACAGGGAAGGGGCACAGATACGCAGTATTTT.

This chain connects TRBV28 to TRBJ2-1, with 9 bases aligning to TRBD2. CDR1 and CDR2 (germline): MDHEN, SYDVKM. The CDR3 has 14 residues. Trimming took 5 bases from V and 8 from J; bases not matched to a gene: 7. The CDR3 reads CASSVAGVSDEQFF. The CDR3 nucleotides read TGTGCCAGCAGTGTAGCGGGAGTGAGCGATGAGCAGTTCTTC.

The genes are TRBV27 and TRBJ1-1; perhaps TRBD1 as D (5 bases). V lost 3 bases, J lost 0 bases, and 8 bases lay in between. The CDR3 contains 14 residues. The V gene's germline CDR1 is MNHEY and CDR2 SMNVEV (reference sequence). The CDR3 region is CASSFGGMNTEAFF. The CDR3 region has the DNA TGTGCCAGCAGTTTCGGGGGGATGAACACTGAAGCTTTCTTT.

This clone was observed once. This chain connects TRBV9 to TRBJ2-5; 15 bases fit TRBD2. Germline V gene lookup returns CDR1 SGDLS and CDR2 YYNGEE. The CDR3 spans 17 residues. V trimming: 3 bases; J trimming: 2 bases; junction bases outside the gene matches: 5. The CDR3, as DNA: TGTGCCAGCAGCGCGCGGACTAGCGGGAGGGAACAAGAGACCCAGTACTTC. This codes for CASSARTSGREQETQYF.

The gene calls are TRBV7-9 and TRBJ1-3; 10 bases align to TRBD1. V lost 10 bases and J lost 0; bases outside the gene matches: 3. The CDR3 is 14 residues long. The germline gives CDR1 SEHNR, CDR2 FQNEAQ (reference sequence). The CDR3 sequence: CATGTGVSGNTIYF. For the CDR3, the DNA is TGTGCCACCGGGACAGGGGTCTCTGGAAACACCATATATTTT. The variable domain in full, completed from reference TRBV7-9 and TRBJ1-3, reads DTGVSQNPRHKITKRGQNVTFRCDPISEHNRLYWYRQTLGQGPEFLTYFQNEAQLEKSRLLSDRFSAERPKGSFSTLEIQRTEQGDSAMYLCATGTGVSGNTIYFGEGSWLTVV.

The J gene is TRBJ2-1, the V gene TRBV18, with D possibly called TRBD1 or TRBD2 (7 bases each). V was clipped by 1 base and J by 8 bases, with 12 bases between them. CDR1 is KGHSH and CDR2 is LQKENI in the germline V gene. The CDR3 is 14 residues long. The CDR3 reads CASSPRAGGDEQFF. CDR3 sequence (DNA): TGTGCCAGCTCACCACGCGCAGGGGGGGATGAGCAGTTCTTC.

This clone was found once. The J gene is TRBJ2-7, the V gene TRBV5-4; the match to TRBD1 covers 7 bases. Germline V lookup: CDR1 SGHNT, CDR2 YYREEE (reference sequence). The CDR3 is 14 amino acids. Trimming at V came to 4 bases and at J to 1 base, leaving 5 bases not matched to a gene. The CDR3 bases are TGTGCCAGCAGCCCATGGGACAGTTCCTACGAGCAGTACTTC. It translates to CASSPWDSSYEQYF.

This rearrangement joins TRBV5-1 to TRBJ2-6; D might be TRBD2 (5 bases). Trimming took off 7 bases at V and 4 bases at J, with 12 bases between the two ends. CDR1 SGHRS and CDR2 YFSETQ come from the germline V gene. The CDR3 loop spans 14 amino acids. CDR3 nucleotides: TGCGCCAGCGACAAGGAGGCCGGGGCCAACGTCCTGACTTTC. This translates into CASDKEAGANVLTF. The entire variable domain, with the rest obtained from reference TRBV5-1 and TRBJ2-6, is as follows: KAGVTQTPRYLIKTRGQQVTLSCSPISGHRSVSWYQQTPGQGLQFLFEYFSETQRNKGNFPGRFSGRQFSNSRSEMNVSTLELGDSALYLCASDKEAGANVLTFGAGSRLTVL.

The CDR3 is CAAGVGGSSKFF. The CDR3 DNA is TGCGCTGCGGGTGTGGGGGGGTCCTCTAAGTTCTTC. The rearrangement joins TRBV4-3 to TRBJ2-1; 7 nucleotides agree with TRBD2. The CDR3 totals 12 residues. CDR1 is LGHNA and CDR2 is YSLEER in the germline V gene.

The chain couples TRBV12-5 to TRBJ2-1, with 7 bases lining up with TRBD2. The V gene end was trimmed by 3 bases and the J gene end by 10 bases; junction bases not matched to a gene: 12. The CDR3 runs 15 residues. CDR1 LGHNT and CDR2 FRNRAP come from the germline V gene. The CDR3 bases are TGTGCTAGTGGTTTTCGGCGGGGAGGGGCTCCGGAGCAGTTCTTC. Its protein product is CASGFRRGGAPEQFF.

This clone was seen a handful of times. This chain connects TRBV5-1 to TRBJ1-2, with D possibly matching TRBD1 (6 bases). The CDR3 is made up of 15 amino acids. Germline CDR1 is SGHRS and CDR2 is YFSETQ. V lost 4 bases to trimming and J lost 2 bases, with 15 bases between them. The CDR3 protein is CASSREQGFNYGYTF. In DNA form, the CDR3 reads TGCGCCAGCAGCCGCGAACAGGGATTCAACTATGGCTACACCTTC.

In this sample, this clone turned up a few times. Other DNA sequences in this sample translate to the same CDR3. The CDR3 reads CASSLLGNTEAFF. The CDR3, as DNA: TGTGCCAGCAGTCTCCTCGGAAACACTGAAGCTTTCTTT. V gene TRBV27 combines with J gene TRBJ1-1, with D uncertain. The CDR3 extends over 13 amino acids. From germline, CDR1 is MNHEY and CDR2 SMNVEV (reference sequence). Trimming pared 5 bases from V and 2 bases from J, leaving 9 bases between.

The V and J genes are TRBV30 and TRBJ2-2; TRBD2 aligns across 7 bases. J lost 6 bases, V lost 4 bases, and 8 bases had no gene match. Germline V lookup: CDR1 GTSNPN, CDR2 SVGIG (reference sequence). The CDR3 is 14 residues long. In DNA form, the CDR3 reads TGTGCCTGGATCGGGCGGGAGCAGCCCGGGGAGCTGTTTTTT. Translated: CAWIGREQPGELFF.

The genes are TRBV12-3 or TRBV12-4 and TRBJ1-3, with D possibly being TRBD1 (6 bases). The germline V and J ends were trimmed by 5 bases and 3 bases, with 8 bases remaining between them. The CDR3 runs 13 residues. CDR3 DNA: TGTGCCAGCAGTGGGACAAGTGGAAACACCATATATTTT. This codes for CASSGTSGNTIYF.

This chain connects TRBV6-5 to TRBJ2-2, with D tentatively TRBD2 (6 bases). The germline CDR1 and CDR2 sequences are MNHEY and SVGAGI. Trimming cost V 8 bases and J 5 bases, with 15 bases left between them. The CDR3 spans 14 residues. CDR3 bases: TGTGCCAGCCGTTGGGGCGCGGGAACCGGGGAGCTGTTTTTT. Amino acid sequence: CASRWGAGTGELFF.

The rearrangement links TRBV7-3 to TRBJ1-1, with a weak D call TRBD1 (5 bases). CDR1 SGHTA and CDR2 FQGTGA come from the germline V gene. CDR3 length: 14 residues. Trimming pared 7 bases from V and 3 bases from J, leaving 15 bases between. The CDR3 is CASTLEGYDTEAFF. As DNA, the CDR3 is TGTGCCAGCACCCTCGAGGGGTACGACACTGAAGCTTTCTTT.

The CDR3 coding sequence is TGTGCCAGTAGTAAACAGGGGGGGTGGGTCGGCACTGAAGCTTTCTTT. It codes for CASSKQGGWVGTEAFF. J is TRBJ1-1 and V is TRBV19; TRBD1 aligns across 8 bases. The CDR3 is 16 residues long. The ends lost 4 bases at V and 4 bases at J; junction bases unmatched: 11. Germline CDR1 LNHDA, CDR2 SQIVND (reference sequence).

The chain couples TRBV6-1 to TRBJ2-2, with 8 bases matching TRBD2. The CDR3 is 16 residues long. The germline CDR1 and CDR2 sequences are MNHNS and SASEGT. Unmatched junction bases numbered 8, after V lost 4 bases and J lost 4 bases. Here the CDR3 reads CASSGVGLAGTGELFF. In nucleotides, the CDR3 is TGTGCCAGCAGTGGCGTCGGGCTAGCGGGCACCGGGGAGCTGTTTTTT.

The chain uses TRBV7-9 and TRBJ2-1, with a possible D match to TRBD2 (5 bases). This CDR3 region has 14 residues. Germline V CDR1 and CDR2: SEHNR, FQNEAQ (reference sequence). Trimming left V 5 bases short and J 5 bases short, with 13 bases between. In DNA, the CDR3 is TGTGCCAGCAGCCTGCTCGTGGGAGACAATGAGCAGTTCTTC. Encoded protein: CASSLLVGDNEQFF.